The 22 T cell receptor beta chains below come from one sample, sequenced in a study of OX40 agonist ivuxolimab in advanced cancers. Profiled with immunoSEQ multiplex PCR; TCRdb holds only in-frame clones, not every one. Of around 72,000 clones in the sample, around 80% are singletons; the top ten hold 8.2%. The starting material was CD4+ or CD8+ T cells sorted from blood, obtained in a trial of the OX40 agonist ivuxolimab. These receptors were collected from an adult with an advanced solid tumor such as melanoma, head and neck, liver or kidney cancer.

The chain is built from TRBV30 and TRBJ2-7; 11 bases map to TRBD2. The J segment lost 2 bases and the V segment lost 4 bases, leaving 7 bases of the junction unmatched. Per germline, CDR1 GTSNPN and CDR2 SVGIG (reference sequence). This CDR3 has 15 amino acids. CDR3 region: CAWTTGTSGPYEQYF. The CDR3 DNA reads as TGTGCCTGGACCACCGGGACTAGCGGACCCTACGAGCAGTACTTC. Supplemented by reference TRBV30 and TRBJ2-7, the full variable domain reads SQTIHQWPATLVQPVGSPLSLECTVEGTSNPNLYWYRQAAGRGLQLLFYSVGIGQISSEVPQNLSASRPQDRQFILSSKKLLLSDSGFYLCAWTTGTSGPYEQYFGPGTRLTVT.

The chain links TRBV9 to TRBJ2-5; 11 nucleotides line up with TRBD2. CDR1 SGDLS and CDR2 YYNGEE come from the germline V gene. V was clipped by 1 base and J by 4 bases; unmatched bases: 9. The CDR3 totals 17 residues. CDR3 sequence (DNA): TGTGCCAGCAGCGTATTGGGTAGCGGGGGGGCAGGAGAGACCCAGTACTTC. Its translation: CASSVLGSGGAGETQYF.

CDR3 in DNA: TGTGCCAGCTCATCTCCGGGACAGGGGGGGAACACTGAAGCTTTCTTT. This sequence encodes CASSSPGQGGNTEAFF. V and J are TRBV18 and TRBJ1-1, with TRBD1 matching over 11 bases. This CDR3 is built from 16 residues. The V gene's germline CDR1 is KGHSH and CDR2 LQKENI. V lost 5 bases and J lost 1; bases outside the gene matches: 6.

V gene TRBV7-8 combines with J gene TRBJ2-2, with 8 bases matching TRBD1. Germline CDR1 reads SGHVS; CDR2 reads FQNEAQ. This CDR3 contains 17 residues. The V gene end was trimmed by 2 bases and the J gene end by 4 bases; junction bases not matched to a gene: 9. The CDR3: CASSLPRTGRVTGELFF. CDR3 in DNA: TGTGCCAGCAGCTTACCTCGGACAGGGCGGGTCACCGGGGAGCTGTTTTTT.

The V and J genes are TRBV5-5 and TRBJ1-1; perhaps TRBD1 as D (6 bases). Germline values: CDR1 SGHKS, CDR2 YYEKEE (reference sequence). The CDR3 loop spans 17 amino acids. With 3 bases removed from V and 4 bases from J, the gap between germline ends came to 22 bases. The CDR3 loop is CASSSRVSGGESTEAFF. The CDR3 bases are TGTGCCAGCAGCTCTAGGGTGTCCGGGGGCGAGAGCACTGAAGCTTTCTTT.

The J gene is TRBJ2-3, the V gene TRBV12-5, with D perhaps TRBD1 (6 bases). Trimming removed 0 bases at V and 1 base at J, with 17 bases between. In germline, CDR1 is LGHNT, CDR2 FRNRAP. The CDR3 consists of 18 residues. The CDR3 loop is CASGLVPSGASGTDTQYF. CDR3 nucleotide sequence: TGTGCTAGTGGTTTGGTACCATCAGGGGCAAGTGGCACAGATACGCAGTATTTT. The full variable domain, in which reference TRBV12-5 and TRBJ2-3 provide the parts outside the CDR3, is DARVTQTPRHKVTEMGQEVTMRCQPILGHNTVFWYRQTMMQGLELLAYFRNRAPLDDSGMPKDRFSAEMPDATLATLKIQPSEPRDSAVYFCASGLVPSGASGTDTQYFGPGTRLTVL.

The V gene is TRBV5-1, the J gene TRBJ2-4, with D perhaps TRBD1 or TRBD2 (5 bases each). The V gene lost 4 bases and the J gene lost 0 bases, with 17 bases spanning the gap. CDR3 size: 17 residues. CDR1 SGHRS and CDR2 YFSETQ come from the germline V gene. Here the CDR3 reads CASSEGITGAAKNIQYF. The CDR3 DNA follows: TGCGCCAGCAGCGAGGGGATTACTGGGGCAGCCAAAAACATTCAGTACTTC.

The sample holds one count of this clone. The chain couples TRBV6-1 to TRBJ2-1, with D tentatively TRBD2 (5 bases). CDR1 and CDR2 from the germline V gene are MNHNS and SASEGT. The germline V and J ends were trimmed by 6 bases and 2 bases, with 11 bases remaining between them. CDR3 length: 14 amino acids. The CDR3 is CASRRAETYNEQFF. The CDR3 bases are TGTGCCAGCAGGCGGGCAGAGACCTACAATGAGCAGTTCTTC.

V is TRBV28 and J is TRBJ2-3; D unclear. Germline V gene sequence: CDR1 MDHEN, CDR2 SYDVKM. The CDR3 contains 13 residues. Trimming removed 6 bases from V and 3 bases from J, with 10 bases in between. The CDR3 loop is CASSPGPTDTQYF. In DNA, the CDR3 is TGTGCCAGCAGCCCTGGGCCTACAGATACGCAGTATTTT.

This clone was counted a single time. Written as DNA, the CDR3 is TGTGCCAGCAGTTTCAGCCGCGAGACCCAGTACTTC. Translating it yields CASSFSRETQYF. The J gene is TRBJ2-5, the V gene TRBV28; D call uncertain. The V end lost 3 bases, the J end lost 5 bases, and 7 bases lay between the germline ends. CDR3 size: 12 residues. CDR1 is MDHEN and CDR2 is SYDVKM in the germline V gene.

This chain links TRBV6-5 with TRBJ1-1, with 11 bases lining up with TRBD1. Germline V gives CDR1 MNHEY, CDR2 SVGAGI. This CDR3 is built from 15 residues. J was trimmed by 5 bases and V by 4 bases; bases with no gene match: 6. The CDR3 sequence is CASSSRDRGSTEAFF. The CDR3 region has the DNA TGTGCCAGCAGTTCCCGGGACAGGGGGTCTACTGAAGCTTTCTTT.

V gene TRBV19 combines with J gene TRBJ1-2; no definite D call. This CDR3 has 13 amino acids. The germline V gene encodes CDR1 LNHDA and CDR2 SQIVND (reference sequence). Trimming took 5 bases from V and 4 from J, leaving 11 bases between them. CDR3 DNA sequence: TGTGCCAGTAGTGTAGGCCAACTCTATGGCTACACCTTC. As protein: CASSVGQLYGYTF.

This clone appeared a single time. J is TRBJ2-7 and V is TRBV2; the match to TRBD1 covers 9 bases. CDR3 length: 16 amino acids. Trimming removed 4 bases from V and 5 bases from J; junction bases left unmatched: 12. Per the germline V gene, CDR1 is SNHLY and CDR2 is FYNNEI. The CDR3 spells CASSGRDRERGNEQYF. CDR3 DNA sequence: TGTGCCAGCAGTGGCCGGGACAGGGAAAGGGGAAACGAGCAGTACTTC. Full variable domain (rest looked up from reference TRBV2 and TRBJ2-7): EPEVTQTPSHQVTQMGQEVILRCVPISNHLYFYWYRQILGQKVEFLVSFYNNEISEKSEIFDDQFSVERPDGSNFTLKIRSTKLEDSAMYFCASSGRDRERGNEQYFGPGTRLTVT.

The genes are TRBV2 and TRBJ2-5, with 15 bases lining up with TRBD2. The ends lost 6 bases at V and 2 bases at J; junction bases unmatched: 4. Germline V gene sequence: CDR1 SNHLY, CDR2 FYNNEI. CDR3 length: 16 residues. CDR3: CASSDGTSGGQETQYF. The CDR3 coding sequence is TGTGCCAGCAGCGACGGGACTAGCGGGGGGCAAGAGACCCAGTACTTC.

The rearrangement joins TRBV2 to TRBJ1-3; no clear D gene. The CDR3 spans 14 residues. Per the germline V gene, CDR1 is SNHLY and CDR2 is FYNNEI. Trimming shortened V by 7 bases and J by 0 bases, and 10 bases separated the two germline ends. CDR3 protein: CASIRTSSGNTIYF. In nucleotides, the CDR3 is TGTGCCAGCATCAGGACGAGCTCTGGAAACACCATATATTTT.

This chain links TRBV7-3 with TRBJ2-5, with 7 bases matching TRBD2. The J call may be incorrect, as the DNA end agrees better with TRBJ2-7. This CDR3 comprises 16 residues. The germline gives CDR1 SGHTA, CDR2 FQGTGA. The CDR3 DNA follows: TGTGCCAGCAGCGCGGCGACTAGCTGGGGGTGCTACGAGCAGTACTTC. This gives the protein CASSAATSWGCYEQYF.

This chain joins TRBV7-9 and TRBJ1-2, with D possibly being TRBD1 (5 bases). V gave up 5 bases and J gave up 0 bases, with 16 bases separating them. The CDR3 totals 16 residues. Germline V CDR1 and CDR2: SEHNR, FQNEAQ (reference sequence). CDR3 DNA: TGTGCCAGCAGCCCTCGTGGGGCAGGGTCTAACTATGGCTACACCTTC. The encoded protein is CASSPRGAGSNYGYTF.

The V and J genes are TRBV7-2 and TRBJ2-1; D might be TRBD1 (5 bases). Germline V lookup: CDR1 SGHTA, CDR2 FQGNSA. The V end lost 2 bases, the J end lost 6 bases, and 17 bases lay between the germline ends. This CDR3 region has 16 residues. DNA for the CDR3: TGTGCCAGCAGCTTAAGGGGTCGGATGGGATTCAATGAGCAGTTCTTC. Its protein is CASSLRGRMGFNEQFF.

Only a few counts were recorded for this clone. The rearrangement uses TRBV29-1 and TRBJ2-1; 9 nucleotides align to TRBD1. Germline V CDR1 and CDR2: SQVTM, ANQGSEA. V shed 2 bases and J 13 bases; nucleotides not matched to a gene: 0. The CDR3 runs to 10 residues. The CDR3 region has the DNA TGCAGCGTTGAAACAGGGGGCCAGTTCTTC. As protein: CSVETGGQFF.

This sequence joins TRBV7-2 and TRBJ2-5; no reliable D call. The CDR3 totals 11 residues. Deletions cut 0 bases from V and 5 bases from J, with 1 base between. CDR1 SGHTA and CDR2 FQGNSA come from the germline V gene. CDR3 sequence: CASSLAETQYF. The CDR3 region has the DNA TGTGCCAGCAGCTTAGCGGAGACCCAGTACTTC.

The chain joins TRBV19 to TRBJ2-5; D call uncertain. The germline gives CDR1 LNHDA, CDR2 SQIVND (reference sequence). The V gene lost 6 bases and the J gene lost 4 bases, with 12 bases spanning the gap. This CDR3 has 13 residues. This CDR3 is CASRERGGETQYF. The CDR3 DNA reads TGTGCCAGTAGAGAAAGAGGTGGAGAGACCCAGTACTTC.

The chain joins TRBV28 to TRBJ2-7, with D possibly being TRBD1 (6 bases). This CDR3 has 15 residues. Trimming took 6 bases from V and 2 from J, leaving 17 bases between them. Per the germline V gene, CDR1 is MDHEN and CDR2 is SYDVKM. CDR3 in DNA: TGTGCCAGCAGCCCCACCGGGACAAGGACCTACGAGCAGTACTTC. This translates into CASSPTGTRTYEQYF.